These 21 T cell receptor beta chains were sequenced from one sample in a study of monozygotic twins with inflammatory bowel disease. TCRdb re-called the 5' RACE reads and shows each CDR3 protein once, DNA omitted. The listing records around 140,000 distinct CDR3 sequences. Specimen: blood. The receptors were gathered from a human donor with ulcerative colitis or Crohn's disease, or a healthy co-twin of an affected twin (not recorded which).

The V gene is TRBV4-1, the J gene TRBJ1-1; without DNA, the TCRdb call of TRBD1 cannot be checked. This CDR3 is 14 amino acids long. Germline-derived CDR1 and CDR2 are MGHRA and YSYEKL. CDR3: CASSQDGDGTEAFF.

CDR3 sequence: CASSLERGEQYF. This chain uses TRBV5-1 with TRBJ2-7; TCRdb's D call of TRBD2 is untestable without DNA. The CDR3 extends over 12 amino acids. CDR1 is SGHRS, CDR2 YFSETQ, per germline.

The J gene is TRBJ2-3, the V gene TRBV3-1. CDR1 and CDR2 from the germline V gene are LGHDT and YNNKEL (reference sequence). The length of the CDR3 is 14 residues. CDR3 sequence: CASSQDVVTDTQYF.

This sequence joins TRBV14 and TRBJ1-6. Germline V gives CDR1 SGHDN, CDR2 FVKESK. The CDR3 covers 12 residues. The CDR3 here is CASSPNHSPLHF. Full variable domain (remainder filled in from reference TRBV14 and TRBJ1-6): EAGVTQFPSHSVIEKGQTVTLRCDPISGHDNLYWYRRVMGKEIKFLLHFVKESKQDESGMPNNRFLAERTGGTYSTLKVQPAELEDSGVYFCASSPNHSPLHFGNGTRLTVT.

The chain links TRBV5-1 to TRBJ2-1; TCRdb designates TRBD1, a call that cannot be tested without DNA. Looked up from germline, CDR1 is SGHRS and CDR2 is YFSETQ. This CDR3 is built from 16 residues. CDR3: CASSLGGGITYNEQFF.

The CDR3 protein is CASSSGLALRKETQYF. The genes are TRBV7-2 and TRBJ2-5; TCRdb outputs TRBD2, but without DNA this stays unchecked. The CDR3 has 16 amino acids. Germline V gene lookup returns CDR1 SGHTA and CDR2 FQGNSA.

The rearrangement uses TRBV7-2 and TRBJ2-1; TCRdb's D call, TRBD2, is unchecked because there is no DNA. Germline CDR1 and CDR2: SGHTA and FQGNSA. The CDR3 consists of 15 residues. The CDR3 sequence: CASSSLLAGYNEQFF. The full variable domain, its missing parts supplied by reference TRBV7-2 and TRBJ2-1, is GAGVSQSPSNKVTEKGKDVELRCDPISGHTALYWYRQSLGQGLEFLIYFQGNSAPDKSGLPSDRFSAERTGGSVSTLTIQRTQQEDSAVYLCASSSLLAGYNEQFFGPGTRLTVL.

This chain joins TRBV6-1 and TRBJ2-7. The V gene's germline CDR1 is MNHNS and CDR2 SASEGT. The CDR3 is 16 amino acids. The CDR3 region is CASSEVERPPSYEQYF.

The V gene is TRBV30, the J gene TRBJ1-5; the D gene TCRdb calls, TRBD1, cannot be checked with no DNA. This CDR3 has 13 amino acids. Germline loops: CDR1 GTSNPN, CDR2 SVGIG (reference sequence). The CDR3 reads CAFGTDSSQPQHF.

The chain has TRBV7-7 and TRBJ2-1; TCRdb gives TRBD2 as the D gene, but with no DNA this cannot be confirmed. Germline lookup yields CDR1 SSHAT and CDR2 FNYEAQ (reference sequence). The CDR3 has 14 amino acids. The CDR3 spells CASSSGRRGGEQFF.

The chain recombines TRBV12-3 or TRBV12-4 with TRBJ2-1; TCRdb indicates TRBD1, and absent DNA this call remains unverified. This CDR3 contains 16 residues. CDR3 residues: CASSLGSQGSKNEQFF.

This chain joins TRBV4-2 and TRBJ2-5; TCRdb proposes TRBD1, but this gene call is untestable without DNA. The CDR3 covers 17 residues. Germline V lookup: CDR1 LGHNA, CDR2 YNFKEQ. CDR3 residues: CASSDQTYGSQGVTQYF.

The chain combines TRBV5-1 with TRBJ1-1; the D call of TRBD1 rests on TCRdb alone, since no DNA is present to check it. CDR1 is SGHRS and CDR2 is YFSETQ in the germline V gene. The CDR3 has 14 amino acids. The CDR3: CASRTGQWNAEAFF.

The J gene is TRBJ1-6, the V gene TRBV20-1; TCRdb outputs TRBD1, but without DNA this stays unchecked. CDR3 length: 17 amino acids. Per germline, CDR1 DFQATT and CDR2 SNEGSKA (reference sequence). CDR3 region: CSAGWGLESSYNSPLHF.

The rearrangement joins TRBV20-1 to TRBJ2-7. The germline V gene has CDR1 DFQATT and CDR2 SNEGSKA (reference sequence). The CDR3 sequence is 11 residues long. CDR3 loop: CSARVLYEQYF.

The gene calls are TRBV19 and TRBJ2-1; the D gene TCRdb calls, TRBD1, cannot be checked with no DNA. Germline V gene sequence: CDR1 LNHDA, CDR2 SQIVND (reference sequence). The CDR3 contains 13 residues. CDR3 loop: CASTTGPRNEQFF.

The genes are TRBV20-1 and TRBJ2-5; TCRdb lists TRBD2, though no DNA is available to test this call. The CDR3 runs 18 residues. Germline CDR1 is DFQATT and CDR2 is SNEGSKA (reference sequence). This CDR3 reads CSASVTIAGAVGAETQYF.

The chain couples TRBV19 to TRBJ1-2; TCRdb's D call, TRBD1, is unchecked because there is no DNA. The CDR3 has 13 residues. Germline assignment: CDR1 LNHDA and CDR2 SQIVND (reference sequence). The CDR3 sequence: CASTLGQNYGYTF.

The chain uses TRBV7-2 and TRBJ2-7. This CDR3 has 14 residues. The germline CDR1 and CDR2 sequences are SGHTA and FQGNSA. The CDR3 is CASSLVRLRYEQYF. Filled out from reference TRBV7-2 and TRBJ2-7, the complete variable domain reads GAGVSQSPSNKVTEKGKDVELRCDPISGHTALYWYRQSLGQGLEFLIYFQGNSAPDKSGLPSDRFSAERTGGSVSTLTIQRTQQEDSAVYLCASSLVRLRYEQYFGPGTRLTVT.

This chain joins TRBV19 and TRBJ1-1; TCRdb designates TRBD1, a call that cannot be tested without DNA. Germline V gene sequence: CDR1 LNHDA, CDR2 SQIVND (reference sequence). CDR3 length: 14 residues. CDR3 protein: CASSISPEGTEAFF.

This rearrangement joins TRBV30 to TRBJ2-1; TCRdb picks TRBD1, but there is no DNA to check that call. The CDR3 consists of 14 residues. The germline CDR1 and CDR2 sequences are GTSNPN and SVGIG (reference sequence). The CDR3 loop is CAWSAWTGFHEQFF.